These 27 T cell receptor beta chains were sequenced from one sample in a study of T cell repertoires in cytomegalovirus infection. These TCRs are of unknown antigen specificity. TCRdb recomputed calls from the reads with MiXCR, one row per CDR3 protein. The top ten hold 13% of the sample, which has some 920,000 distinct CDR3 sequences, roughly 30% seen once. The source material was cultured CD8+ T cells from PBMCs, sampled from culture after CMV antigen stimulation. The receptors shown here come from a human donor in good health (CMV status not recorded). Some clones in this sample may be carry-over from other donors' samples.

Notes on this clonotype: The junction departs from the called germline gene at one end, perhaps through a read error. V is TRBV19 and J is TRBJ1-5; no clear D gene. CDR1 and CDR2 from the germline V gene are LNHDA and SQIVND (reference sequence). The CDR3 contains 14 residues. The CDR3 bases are TGTGCCAGTAGTATCGAAGGGAAGAATCAGACCCAGCATTTT. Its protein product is CASSIEGKNQTQHF.

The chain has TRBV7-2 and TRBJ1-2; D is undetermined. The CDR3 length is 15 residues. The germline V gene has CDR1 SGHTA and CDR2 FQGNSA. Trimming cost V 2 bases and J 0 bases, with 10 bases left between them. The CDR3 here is CASSLTAGANYGYTF. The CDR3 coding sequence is TGTGCCAGCAGCTTAACGGCAGGCGCTAACTATGGCTACACCTTC.

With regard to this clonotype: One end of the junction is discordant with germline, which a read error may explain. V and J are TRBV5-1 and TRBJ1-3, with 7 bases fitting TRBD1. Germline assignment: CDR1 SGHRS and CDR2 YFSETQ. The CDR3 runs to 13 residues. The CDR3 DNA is TGCGCCAGCAGCCCGGAATCGGGACAGTCGGGGAGCTTT. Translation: CASSPESGQSGSF.

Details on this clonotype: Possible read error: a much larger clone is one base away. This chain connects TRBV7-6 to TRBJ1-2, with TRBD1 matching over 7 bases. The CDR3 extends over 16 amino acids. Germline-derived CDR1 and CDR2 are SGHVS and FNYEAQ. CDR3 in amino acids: CVSSLTRTGLPYGYTF. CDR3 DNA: TGTGTCAGCAGCTTAACACGGACAGGACTCCCCTATGGCTACACCTTC.

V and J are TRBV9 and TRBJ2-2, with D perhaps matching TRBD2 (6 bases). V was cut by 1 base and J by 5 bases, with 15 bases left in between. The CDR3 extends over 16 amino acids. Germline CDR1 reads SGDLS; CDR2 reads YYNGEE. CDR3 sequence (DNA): TGTGCCAGCAGCGTAAGCGTACTAGCAGGGACCGGGGAGCTGTTTTTT. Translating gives CASSVSVLAGTGELFF. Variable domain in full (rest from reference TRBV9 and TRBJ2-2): DSGVTQTPKHLITATGQRVTLRCSPRSGDLSVYWYQQSLDQGLQFLIQYYNGEERAKGNILERFSAQQFPDLHSELNLSSLELGDSALYFCASSVSVLAGTGELFFGEGSRLTVL.

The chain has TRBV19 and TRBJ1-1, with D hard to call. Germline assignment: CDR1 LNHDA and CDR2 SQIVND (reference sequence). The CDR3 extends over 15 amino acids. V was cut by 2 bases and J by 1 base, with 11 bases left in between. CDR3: CASSISRSANTEAFF. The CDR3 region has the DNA TGTGCCAGTAGTATAAGCCGTTCAGCGAACACTGAAGCTTTCTTT.

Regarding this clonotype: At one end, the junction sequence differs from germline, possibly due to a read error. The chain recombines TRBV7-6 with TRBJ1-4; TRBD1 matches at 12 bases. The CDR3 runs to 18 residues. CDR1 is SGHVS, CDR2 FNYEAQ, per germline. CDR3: CANSPDGTGGGTNEKLFF. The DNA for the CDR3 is TGTGCCAACAGCCCAGACGGGACAGGGGGCGGTACTAATGAAAAACTGTTTTTT.

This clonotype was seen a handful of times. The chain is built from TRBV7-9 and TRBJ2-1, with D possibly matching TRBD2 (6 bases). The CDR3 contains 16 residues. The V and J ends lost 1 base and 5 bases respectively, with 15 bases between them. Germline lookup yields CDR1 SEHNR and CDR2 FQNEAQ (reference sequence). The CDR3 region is CASSLGKAGIHNEQFF. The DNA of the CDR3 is TGTGCCAGCAGCTTAGGAAAGGCGGGAATCCACAATGAGCAGTTCTTC.

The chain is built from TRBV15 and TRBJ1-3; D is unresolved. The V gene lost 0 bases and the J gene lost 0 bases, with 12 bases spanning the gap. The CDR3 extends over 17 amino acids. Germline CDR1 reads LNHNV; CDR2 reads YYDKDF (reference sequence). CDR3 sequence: CATSRDRADTSGNTIYF. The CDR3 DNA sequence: TGTGCCACCAGCAGAGATCGGGCAGACACCTCTGGAAACACCATATATTTT.

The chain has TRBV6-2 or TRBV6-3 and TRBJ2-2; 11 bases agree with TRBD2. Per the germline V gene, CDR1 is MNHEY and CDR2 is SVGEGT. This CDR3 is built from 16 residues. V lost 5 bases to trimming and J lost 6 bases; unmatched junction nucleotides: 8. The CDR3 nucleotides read TGTGCCAGCAGTCTATCCGGGACTAGCGGAGCCGGGGAGCTGTTTTTT. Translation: CASSLSGTSGAGELFF.

The CDR3 reads CASSQHRSTDTQYF. The DNA of the CDR3 is TGCGCCAGCAGCCAACACAGAAGCACAGATACGCAGTATTTT. V is TRBV4-3 and J is TRBJ2-3; D not resolved. CDR1 LGHNA and CDR2 YSLEER come from the germline V gene. With 2 bases removed from V and 0 bases from J, the gap between germline ends came to 6 bases. This CDR3 is built from 14 residues.

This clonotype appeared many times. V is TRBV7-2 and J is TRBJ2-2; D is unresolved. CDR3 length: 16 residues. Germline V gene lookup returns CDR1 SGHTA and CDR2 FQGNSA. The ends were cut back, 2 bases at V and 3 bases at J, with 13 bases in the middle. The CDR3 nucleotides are TGTGCCAGCAGCTTAAGGCCAGCCCCCTACACCGGGGAGCTGTTTTTT. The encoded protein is CASSLRPAPYTGELFF.

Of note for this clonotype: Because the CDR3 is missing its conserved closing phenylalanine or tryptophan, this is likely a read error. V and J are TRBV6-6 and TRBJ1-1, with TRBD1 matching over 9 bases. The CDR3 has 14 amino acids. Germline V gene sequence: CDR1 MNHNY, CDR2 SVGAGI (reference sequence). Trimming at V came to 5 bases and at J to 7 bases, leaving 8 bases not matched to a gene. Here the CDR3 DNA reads TGTGCCAGCAGTCCGGGACAGGGTGTTGATGAAGCTTTCCTT. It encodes CASSPGQGVDEAFL.

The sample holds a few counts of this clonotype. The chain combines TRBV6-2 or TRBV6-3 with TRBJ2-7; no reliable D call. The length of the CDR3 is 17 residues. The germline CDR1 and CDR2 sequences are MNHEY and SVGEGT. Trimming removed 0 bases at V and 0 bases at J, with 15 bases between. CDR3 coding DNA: TGTGCCAGCAGTTACTCCCCGATAGGAATAAGCTCCTACGAGCAGTACGTC. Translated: CASSYSPIGISSYEQYV.

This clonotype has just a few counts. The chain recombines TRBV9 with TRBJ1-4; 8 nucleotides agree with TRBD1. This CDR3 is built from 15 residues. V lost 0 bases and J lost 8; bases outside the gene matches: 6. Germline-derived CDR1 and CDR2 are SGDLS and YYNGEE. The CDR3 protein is CASSVGGQGGEKLFF. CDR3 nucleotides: TGTGCCAGCAGCGTAGGTGGACAGGGTGGAGAAAAACTGTTTTTT.

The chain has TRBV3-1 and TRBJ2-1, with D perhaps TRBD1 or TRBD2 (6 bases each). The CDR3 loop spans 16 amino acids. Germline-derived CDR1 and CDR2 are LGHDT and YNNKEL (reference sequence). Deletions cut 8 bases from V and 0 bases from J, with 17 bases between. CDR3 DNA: TGTGCCAGCGTTAAAGGGGGGCCGAGCTCCTACAATGAGCAGTTCTTC. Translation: CASVKGGPSSYNEQFF.

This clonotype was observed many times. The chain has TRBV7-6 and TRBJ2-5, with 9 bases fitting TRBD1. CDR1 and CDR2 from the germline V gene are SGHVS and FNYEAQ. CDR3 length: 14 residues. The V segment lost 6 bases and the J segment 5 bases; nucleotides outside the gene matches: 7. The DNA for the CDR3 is TGTGCCAGCAGACCCACAGGGGGCCAGGAGACCCAGTACTTC. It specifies CASRPTGGQETQYF. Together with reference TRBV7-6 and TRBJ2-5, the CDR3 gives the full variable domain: GAGVSQSPRYKVTKRGQDVALRCDPISGHVSLYWYRQALGQGPEFLTYFNYEAQQDKSGLPNDRFSAERPEGSISTLTIQRTEQRDSAMYRCASRPTGGQETQYFGPGTRLLVL.

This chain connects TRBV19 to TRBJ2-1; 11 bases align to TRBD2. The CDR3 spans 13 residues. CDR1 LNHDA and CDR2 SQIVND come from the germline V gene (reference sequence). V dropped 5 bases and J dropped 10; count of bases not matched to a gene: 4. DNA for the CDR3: TGTGCCAGTAGTCCTAGCGGGGGGTACGAGCAGTTCTTC. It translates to CASSPSGGYEQFF.

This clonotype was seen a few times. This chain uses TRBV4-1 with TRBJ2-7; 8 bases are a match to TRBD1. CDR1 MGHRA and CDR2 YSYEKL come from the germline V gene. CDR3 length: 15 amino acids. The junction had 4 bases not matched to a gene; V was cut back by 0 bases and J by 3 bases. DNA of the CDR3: TGCGCCAGCAGCCAAGATCTGGGGACAGGCTACGAGCAGTACGTC. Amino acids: CASSQDLGTGYEQYV.

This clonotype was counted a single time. CDR3 sequence: CASSLRSADTQYF. Here the CDR3 DNA reads TGTGCCAGCAGTTTGAGGAGCGCAGATACGCAGTATTTT. The rearrangement links TRBV12-3 or TRBV12-4 to TRBJ2-3; D is ambiguous. The CDR3 runs to 13 residues. The V gene lost 3 bases and the J gene lost 4 bases, with 8 bases spanning the gap.

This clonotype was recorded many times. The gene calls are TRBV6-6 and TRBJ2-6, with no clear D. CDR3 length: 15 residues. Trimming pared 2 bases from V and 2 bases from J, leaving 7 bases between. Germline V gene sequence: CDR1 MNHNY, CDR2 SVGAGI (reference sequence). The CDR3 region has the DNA TGTGCCAGCAGTTACGGCCGTGCTGGGGCCAACGTCCTGACTTTC. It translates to CASSYGRAGANVLTF.

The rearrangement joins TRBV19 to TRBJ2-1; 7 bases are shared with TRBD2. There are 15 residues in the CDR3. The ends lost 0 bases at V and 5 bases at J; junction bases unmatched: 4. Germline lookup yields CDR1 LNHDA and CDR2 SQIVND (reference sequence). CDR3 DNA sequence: TGTGCCAGTAGTATAGAGGCGGGGGAGCACAATGAGCAGTTCTTC. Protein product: CASSIEAGEHNEQFF.

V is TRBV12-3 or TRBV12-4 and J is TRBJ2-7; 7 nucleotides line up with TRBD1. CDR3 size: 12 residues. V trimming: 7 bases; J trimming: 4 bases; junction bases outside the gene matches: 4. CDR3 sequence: CASTSGGYEQYF. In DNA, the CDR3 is TGTGCCAGCACCTCAGGGGGTTACGAGCAGTACTTC.

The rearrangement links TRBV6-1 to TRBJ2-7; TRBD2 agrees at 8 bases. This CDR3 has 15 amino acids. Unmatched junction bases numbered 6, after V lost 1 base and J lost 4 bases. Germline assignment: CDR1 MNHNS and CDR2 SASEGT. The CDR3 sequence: CASSEVQRGIYEQYF. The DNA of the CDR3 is TGTGCCAGCAGTGAAGTCCAGCGGGGGATTTACGAGCAGTACTTC.

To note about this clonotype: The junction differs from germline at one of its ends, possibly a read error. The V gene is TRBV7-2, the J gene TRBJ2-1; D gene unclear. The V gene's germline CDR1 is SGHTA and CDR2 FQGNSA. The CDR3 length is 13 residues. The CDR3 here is CASSFGVYNEQCF. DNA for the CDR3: TGTGCCAGCAGCTTCGGCGTATACAATGAGCAGTGCTTC.

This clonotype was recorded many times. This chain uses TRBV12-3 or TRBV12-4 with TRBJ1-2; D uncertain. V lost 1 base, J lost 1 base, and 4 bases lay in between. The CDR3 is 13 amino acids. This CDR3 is CASSLVLNYGYTF. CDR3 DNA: TGTGCCAGCAGTTTAGTGCTTAACTATGGCTACACCTTC.

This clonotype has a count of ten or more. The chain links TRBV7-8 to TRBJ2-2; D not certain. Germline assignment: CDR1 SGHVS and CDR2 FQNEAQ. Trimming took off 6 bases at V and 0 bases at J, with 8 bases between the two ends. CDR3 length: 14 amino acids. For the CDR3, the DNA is TGTGCCAGCAGTACGGAGCCGAACACCGGGGAGCTGTTTTTT. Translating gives CASSTEPNTGELFF.